What follows are 23 T cell receptor beta chains derived from one specimen sequenced in a study of blood T cell repertoires in COVID-19. Profiling relied on immunoSEQ multiplex PCR, and the TCRdb table lists in-frame clones only, not all of them. The repertoire holds roughly 240,000 clones, with approximately 86% as singletons. The sequenced material came from peripheral blood. The receptor source for this set is a man younger than 30 with active or convalescent COVID-19.

The rearrangement links TRBV10-3 to TRBJ1-2, with D perhaps TRBD1 (6 bases). Per germline, CDR1 ENHRY and CDR2 SYGVKD. The V end lost 10 bases, the J end lost 2 bases, and 23 bases lay between the germline ends. The CDR3 length is 16 residues. CDR3 in DNA: TGTGCCACTGGGGGCCCCGTGGGACTAGCGAACTATGGCTACACCTTC. This sequence encodes CATGGPVGLANYGYTF.

This chain connects TRBV28 to TRBJ2-3; TRBD2 might be the D (5 bases). The CDR3 is 18 residues long. Germline V lookup: CDR1 MDHEN, CDR2 SYDVKM. Trimming removed 6 bases at V and 4 bases at J, with 26 bases between. CDR3 bases: TGTGCCAGCAGCCCGAGGGTGGCTGTCTTACCCGATTCAGATACGCAGTATTTT. Its protein is CASSPRVAVLPDSDTQYF.

V and J are TRBV30 and TRBJ1-5; a possible D gene is TRBD1 (5 bases). The ends were cut back, 0 bases at V and 12 bases at J, with 12 bases in the middle. The CDR3 spans 12 residues. Germline values: CDR1 GTSNPN, CDR2 SVGIG (reference sequence). This CDR3 is CAWSVTDTVQHF. CDR3 DNA sequence: TGTGCCTGGAGTGTTACGGACACCGTCCAGCATTTT.

The rearrangement uses TRBV15 and TRBJ1-2; weak D call: TRBD1 (5 bases). This CDR3 contains 17 residues. The germline V and J ends were trimmed by 1 base and 4 bases, with 19 bases remaining between them. In germline, CDR1 is LNHNV, CDR2 YYDKDF (reference sequence). For the CDR3, the DNA is TGTGCCACCAGCAGAGTCCCAGGGAACCCTCTAGTCTATGGCTACACCTTC. It codes for CATSRVPGNPLVYGYTF. Full variable domain (remainder filled in from reference TRBV15 and TRBJ1-2): DAMVIQNPRYQVTQFGKPVTLSCSQTLNHNVMYWYQQKSSQAPKLLFHYYDKDFNNEADTPDNFQSRRPNTSFCFLDIRSPGLGDTAMYLCATSRVPGNPLVYGYTFGSGTRLTVV.

Here the CDR3 DNA reads TGTGTGGCTACCACAGGGTATGGCTACACCTTC. The encoded protein is CVATTGYGYTF. This chain links TRBV6-6 with TRBJ1-2; maybe TRBD1 (6 bases). The CDR3 length is 11 residues. Looked up from germline, CDR1 is MNHNY and CDR2 is SVGAGI (reference sequence).

The rearrangement uses TRBV5-1 and TRBJ2-7, with a weak D call TRBD1 (6 bases). V was trimmed by 5 bases and J by 1 base, leaving 13 bases between them. Germline V gene data show CDR1 as SGHRS and CDR2 as YFSETQ. The CDR3 runs to 14 residues. The CDR3 coding sequence is TGCGCCAGCAGTTTCCGGGACAATTCCTACGAGCAGTACTTC. This sequence encodes CASSFRDNSYEQYF.

The chain joins TRBV27 to TRBJ2-1, with 10 nucleotides matching TRBD1. Germline CDR1 is MNHEY and CDR2 is SMNVEV (reference sequence). The CDR3 is 15 amino acids. With 5 bases clipped from V and 8 bases from J, the junction kept 9 bases outside the gene matches. CDR3 nucleotides: TGTGCCAGCAGTCCCCTTGGGACAGGGGAGGATGAGCAGTTCTTC. Its protein is CASSPLGTGEDEQFF.

The chain is built from TRBV7-8 and TRBJ2-5; weak D call: TRBD2 (5 bases). V was shortened by 6 bases and J by 3 bases, with 14 bases between the two germline ends. Germline V CDR1 and CDR2: SGHVS, FQNEAQ. CDR3 length equals 14 residues. The CDR3 DNA sequence: TGTGCCAGCAGAACCGGCAGGCGGGAAGAGACCCAGTACTTC. It codes for CASRTGRREETQYF.

The chain links TRBV29-1 to TRBJ2-1; 12 bases are shared with TRBD2. Germline CDR1 and CDR2: SQVTM and ANQGSEA. There are 16 residues in the CDR3. Trimming took 4 bases from V and 8 from J; bases not matched to a gene: 12. The CDR3 coding sequence is TGCAGCGTTGTTTTGCTAGCGGGGGGGCGGGCGGATGAGCAGTTCTTC. Protein product: CSVVLLAGGRADEQFF.

J is TRBJ1-1 and V is TRBV5-1; D is unresolved. Germline CDR1 is SGHRS and CDR2 is YFSETQ. Deletions cut 0 bases from V and 3 bases from J, with 12 bases between. The CDR3 totals 15 residues. The DNA for the CDR3 is TGCGCCAGCAGCTTGGCTCGACCGGCGGACACTGAAGCTTTCTTT. Protein sequence: CASSLARPADTEAFF.

The chain employs TRBV4-1 and TRBJ1-4; TRBD1 might be the D (6 bases). The CDR3 sequence is 16 residues long. Trimming took 0 bases from V and 7 from J, leaving 15 bases between them. Germline loops: CDR1 MGHRA, CDR2 YSYEKL. The CDR3 nucleotides are TGCGCCAGCAGCCAAGATGTCGGGGGGCAAGGTGAAAAACTGTTTTTT. Translation gives CASSQDVGGQGEKLFF.

This chain uses TRBV12-3 or TRBV12-4 with TRBJ2-7, with D possibly being TRBD1 (5 bases). The CDR3 consists of 13 residues. The V gene lost 3 bases and the J gene lost 5 bases, with 11 bases spanning the gap. The CDR3 loop is CASSFQGWDEQYF. CDR3 in DNA: TGTGCCAGCAGTTTCCAGGGCTGGGACGAGCAGTACTTC.

The chain joins TRBV10-3 to TRBJ1-1, with D possibly matching TRBD1 (6 bases). Trimming left V 9 bases short and J 2 bases short, with 16 bases between. Germline CDR1 and CDR2: ENHRY and SYGVKD. CDR3 length equals 14 residues. The CDR3 is CAIRGAALNTEAFF. The CDR3 bases are TGTGCCATTCGGGGGGCCGCTCTAAACACTGAAGCTTTCTTT.

The chain joins TRBV11-3 to TRBJ2-7; 8 bases line up with TRBD1. The CDR3 consists of 13 residues. The V segment lost 5 bases and the J segment 7 bases; nucleotides outside the gene matches: 7. Germline V gene lookup returns CDR1 SGHNT and CDR2 YENEEA. The DNA for the CDR3 is TGTGCCAGCAGCCTCAGACAGGGGACAGAGCAGTACTTC. Amino acids: CASSLRQGTEQYF.

This clone occurred a few times. The chain combines TRBV18 with TRBJ2-2, with 10 bases aligning to TRBD2. The junction had 9 bases not matched to a gene; V was cut back by 8 bases and J by 3 bases. The CDR3 has 16 residues. CDR1 is KGHSH, CDR2 LQKENI, per germline. CDR3 residues: CASRFGTSDHTGELFF. The CDR3, as DNA: TGTGCCAGCCGTTTCGGGACTAGCGACCACACCGGGGAGCTGTTTTTT.

The chain combines TRBV30 with TRBJ1-1; D uncertain. The CDR3 is 12 residues long. Trimming pared 5 bases from V and 1 base from J, leaving 8 bases between. Germline V lookup: CDR1 GTSNPN, CDR2 SVGIG (reference sequence). CDR3 sequence: CAWSNSNTEAFF. CDR3 coding DNA: TGTGCCTGGTCCAATTCGAACACTGAAGCTTTCTTT.

V gene TRBV21-1 combines with J gene TRBJ1-4; TRBD1 is the table's D call, not checked against the DNA. TRBV21-1 is assigned pseudogene status. This CDR3 has 20 residues. CDR3 in DNA: TGTGCCAGCAGCCCCCGTACCCCGACAGGGCCCAAGTGGGTTAATGAAAAACTGTTTTTT. It yields the protein CASSPRTPTGPKWVNEKLFF.

V and J are TRBV21-1 and TRBJ1-4. TRBV21-1 is a listed pseudogene. This CDR3 is 12 amino acids long. The CDR3 here is CASRSINEKLFF. The CDR3 coding sequence is TGTGCCAGCCGGTCCATTAATGAAAAACTGTTTTTT.

The chain links TRBV6-5 to TRBJ1-2; D is perhaps TRBD1 (6 bases). The V gene's germline CDR1 is MNHEY and CDR2 SVGAGI. The CDR3 is made up of 12 amino acids. V lost 7 bases and J lost 6, with 12 bases in between. The CDR3 loop reads CASIGTGHGYTF. In nucleotides, the CDR3 is TGTGCCAGCATCGGAACAGGGCATGGCTACACCTTC.

The chain employs TRBV30 and TRBJ1-2; weak D call: TRBD1 (5 bases). CDR1 is GTSNPN, CDR2 SVGIG, per germline (reference sequence). CDR3 length: 14 residues. Trimming removed 0 bases at V and 3 bases at J, with 11 bases between. CDR3 loop: CAWSVTATDYGYTF. The CDR3 bases are TGTGCCTGGAGTGTGACAGCGACTGACTATGGCTACACCTTC.

The V and J genes are TRBV7-5 and TRBJ1-6. TRBV7-5 is flagged as a pseudogene. The CDR3 is 17 residues long. The CDR3 DNA is TGTGCCAGAAGCCCTCCCCCAGGGAGGGATAAGACTTCACCCCTCCACTTT. Translation: CARSPPPGRDKTSPLHF.

The rearrangement joins TRBV19 to TRBJ2-3; TRBD2 is a possible D gene (5 bases). Germline CDR1 reads LNHDA; CDR2 reads SQIVND (reference sequence). The CDR3 runs 15 residues. The V gene lost 4 bases and the J gene lost 4 bases, with 15 bases spanning the gap. CDR3 sequence reads: CASSRKGVGADTQYF. DNA of the CDR3: TGTGCCAGTAGTAGAAAGGGAGTAGGAGCAGATACGCAGTATTTT.

V is TRBV18 and J is TRBJ1-1, with TRBD1 matching over 10 bases. Germline V lookup: CDR1 KGHSH, CDR2 LQKENI. Trimming at V came to 0 bases and at J to 7 bases, leaving 2 bases not matched to a gene. The CDR3 extends over 14 amino acids. Here the CDR3 DNA reads TGTGCCAGCTCACCACCGGGACAGGGGTTTGAAGCTTTCTTT. It encodes CASSPPGQGFEAFF. Using reference TRBV18 and TRBJ1-1 for the parts outside the CDR3, the full variable domain is NAGVMQNPRHLVRRRGQEARLRCSPMKGHSHVYWYRQLPEEGLKFMVYLQKENIIDESGMPKERFSAEFPKEGPSILRIQQVVRGDSAAYFCASSPPGQGFEAFFGQGTRLTVV.